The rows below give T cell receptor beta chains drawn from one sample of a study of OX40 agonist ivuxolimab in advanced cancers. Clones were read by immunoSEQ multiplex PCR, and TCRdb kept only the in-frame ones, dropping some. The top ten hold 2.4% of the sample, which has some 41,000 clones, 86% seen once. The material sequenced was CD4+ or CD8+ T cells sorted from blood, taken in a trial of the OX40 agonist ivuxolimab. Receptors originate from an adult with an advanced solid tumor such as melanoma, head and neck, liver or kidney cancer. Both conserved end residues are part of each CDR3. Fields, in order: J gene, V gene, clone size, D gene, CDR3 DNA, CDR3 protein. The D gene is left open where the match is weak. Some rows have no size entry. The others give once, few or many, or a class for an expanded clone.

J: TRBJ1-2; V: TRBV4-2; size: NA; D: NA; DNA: TGTGCCAGCAGCCCGAACCCCGGGGCGGGTAACTATGGCTACACCTTC; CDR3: CASSPNPGAGNYGYTF
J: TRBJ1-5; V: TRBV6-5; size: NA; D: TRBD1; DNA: TGTGCCAGCATGAGCCGGGACAGGGGTTATCAGCCCCAGCATTTT; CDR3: CASMSRDRGYQPQHF
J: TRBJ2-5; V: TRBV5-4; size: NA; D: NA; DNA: TGTGCCAGCAGCTCCAGGGATACGGAGACCCAGTACTTC; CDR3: CASSSRDTETQYF
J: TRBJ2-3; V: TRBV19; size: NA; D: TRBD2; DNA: TGTGCCAGTAGGCGAGGGACTAGCGGGGATGTAGATACGCAGTATTTT; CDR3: CASRRGTSGDVDTQYF
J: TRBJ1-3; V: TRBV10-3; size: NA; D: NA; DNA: TGTGCCATCAGTGCAAGGGGTAACGGAAACACCATATATTTT; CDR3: CAISARGNGNTIYF
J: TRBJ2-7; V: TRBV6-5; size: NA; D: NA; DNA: TGTGCCAGCAGTTACGGAAGGCCCGAGCAGTACTTC; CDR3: CASSYGRPEQYF
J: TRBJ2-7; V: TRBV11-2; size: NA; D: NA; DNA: TGTGCCAGCAGACCAGTTGCCGACTACGAGCAGTACTTC; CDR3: CASRPVADYEQYF
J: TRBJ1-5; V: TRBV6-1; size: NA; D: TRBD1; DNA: TGTGCCAGCAGTGATCCGGACGGGACAGCCCCACGGCAGCCCCAGCATTTT; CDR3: CASSDPDGTAPRQPQHF
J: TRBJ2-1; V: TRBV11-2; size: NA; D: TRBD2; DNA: TGTGCCAGCAGCCGGACTAGCGGGGGAGGTAATGAGCAGTTCTTC; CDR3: CASSRTSGGGNEQFF
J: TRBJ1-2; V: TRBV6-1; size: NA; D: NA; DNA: TGTGCCAGCAGTGGCGACAGGAACTATGGCTACACCTTC; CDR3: CASSGDRNYGYTF
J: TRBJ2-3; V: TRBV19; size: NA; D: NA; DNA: TGTGCCAGTAATGAGGGTTTGGTCACAGATACGCAGTATTTT; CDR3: CASNEGLVTDTQYF
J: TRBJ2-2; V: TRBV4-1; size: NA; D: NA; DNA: TGCGCCAGCAGCACCTCGGGGAGAGGGTACACCGGGGAGCTGTTTTTT; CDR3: CASSTSGRGYTGELFF
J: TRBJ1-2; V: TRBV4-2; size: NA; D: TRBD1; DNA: TGTGCCAGCAGCGGGCTTGGGACAGGACCCTATGGCTACACCTTC; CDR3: CASSGLGTGPYGYTF
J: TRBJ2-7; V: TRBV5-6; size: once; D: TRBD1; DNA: TGTGCCAGCAGCTTGGGAGGGACAGGGGCCTACGAGCAGTACTTC; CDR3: CASSLGGTGAYEQYF
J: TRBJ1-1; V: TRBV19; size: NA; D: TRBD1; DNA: TGTGCCAGTAGTCCCAACAGGGGGCAGGGTGCTGAAGCTTTCTTT; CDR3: CASSPNRGQGAEAFF
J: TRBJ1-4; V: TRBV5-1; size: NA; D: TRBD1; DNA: TGCGCCAGCAGCCCAGGGGACAGGGGAGAACTTAATGAAAAACTGTTTTTT; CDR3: CASSPGDRGELNEKLFF
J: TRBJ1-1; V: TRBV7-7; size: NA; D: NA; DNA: TGTGCTAGCAGCTCACAGGAGAACACTGAAGCTTTCTTT; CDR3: CASSSQENTEAFF
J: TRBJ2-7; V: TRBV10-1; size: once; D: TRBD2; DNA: TGCGCCAGCAGTGAGTCTAGCGGGGGGCGAAACGAGCAGTACTTC; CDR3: CASSESSGGRNEQYF
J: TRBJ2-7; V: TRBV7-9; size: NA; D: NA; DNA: TGTGCCAGCTCGTCAGGGGCCGGCTACGAGCAGTACTTC; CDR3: CASSSGAGYEQYF
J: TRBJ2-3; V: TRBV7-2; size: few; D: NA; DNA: TGTGCCAGCAGCTTAGCTTGGGGAGCAGATACGCAGTATTTT; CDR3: CASSLAWGADTQYF
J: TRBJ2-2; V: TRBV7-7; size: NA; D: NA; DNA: TGTGCTAGCAGTCAACTGGGCGGGGAGCTGTTTTTT; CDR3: CASSQLGGELFF
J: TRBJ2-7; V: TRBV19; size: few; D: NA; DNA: TGTGCCAGTAGTACCGGACTGTCCTACGAGCAGTACTTC; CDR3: CASSTGLSYEQYF
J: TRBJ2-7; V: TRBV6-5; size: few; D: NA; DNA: TGTGCCAGCAGGGGCAGTCAGGCGTCCGAGCAGTACTTC; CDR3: CASRGSQASEQYF
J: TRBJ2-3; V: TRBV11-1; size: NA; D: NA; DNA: TGTGCCAGCAGCGACGGGATGGCAGATACGCAGTATTTT; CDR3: CASSDGMADTQYF
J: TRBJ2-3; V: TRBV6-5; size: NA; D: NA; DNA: TGTGCCAGCAAGGAGCATTTTACTAGCACAGATACGCAGTATTTT; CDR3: CASKEHFTSTDTQYF
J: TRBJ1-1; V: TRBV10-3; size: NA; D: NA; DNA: TGTGCCATCACTCAGGGTACGAACACTGAAGCTTTCTTT; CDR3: CAITQGTNTEAFF
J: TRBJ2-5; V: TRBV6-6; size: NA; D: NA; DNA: TGTGCCAGCAGTTCCTTCGGGGCTACGCAAGAGACCCAGTACTTC; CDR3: CASSSFGATQETQYF
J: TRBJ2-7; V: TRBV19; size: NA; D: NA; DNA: TGTGCCAGTAGTATACGGTCAGGGGGGGCCTACGAGCAGTACTTC; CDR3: CASSIRSGGAYEQYF
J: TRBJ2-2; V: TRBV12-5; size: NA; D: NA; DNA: TGTGCTAGTGGCCCGGTGACCGGGGAGCTGTTTTTT; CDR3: CASGPVTGELFF
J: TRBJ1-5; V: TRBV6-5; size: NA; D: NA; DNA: TGTGCCAGCAGTGTCATGGGGGGCAATCAGCCCCAGCATTTT; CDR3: CASSVMGGNQPQHF
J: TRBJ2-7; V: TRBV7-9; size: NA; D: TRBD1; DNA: TGTGCCAGCAGCTTGGGGACAGGGAGCGCGTGGGAGCAGTACTTC; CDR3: CASSLGTGSAWEQYF
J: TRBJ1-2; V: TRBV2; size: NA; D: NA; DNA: TGTGCCAGCAGTGAAAAGGGGGACTATGGCTACACCTTC; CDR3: CASSEKGDYGYTF
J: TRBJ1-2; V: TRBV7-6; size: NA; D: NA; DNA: TGTGCCAGCAGCCCCTCTCCGGGTCTTTACTATGGCTACACCTTC; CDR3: CASSPSPGLYYGYTF
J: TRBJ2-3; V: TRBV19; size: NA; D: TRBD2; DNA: TGTGCCAGTAGCAGGAGCGGGGACGGAGATACGCAGTATTTT; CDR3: CASSRSGDGDTQYF
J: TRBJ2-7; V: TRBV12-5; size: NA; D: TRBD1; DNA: TGTGCTAGTGGTTGGGGACCTGGACAGGCAACTCAAGGATCCTACGAGCAGTACTTC; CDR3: CASGWGPGQATQGSYEQYF
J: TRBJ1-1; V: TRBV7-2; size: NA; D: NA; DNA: TGTGCCAGCAGCTTAAGTAACAGGATGAACACTGAAGCTTTCTTT; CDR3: CASSLSNRMNTEAFF
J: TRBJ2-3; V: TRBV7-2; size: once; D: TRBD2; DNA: TGTGCCAGCGGACGACAAGCGGGGGGGCTCACAGATACGCAGTATTTT; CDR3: CASGRQAGGLTDTQYF
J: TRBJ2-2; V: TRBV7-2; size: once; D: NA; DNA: TGTGCCAGCAGCTTAGCGGGGGGGCCCAGCACCGGGGAGCTGTTTTTT; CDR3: CASSLAGGPSTGELFF
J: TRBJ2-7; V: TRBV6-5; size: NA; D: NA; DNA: TGTGCCAGCAGTTACAGTGGGGGGGGCAACGAGCAGTACTTC; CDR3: CASSYSGGGNEQYF
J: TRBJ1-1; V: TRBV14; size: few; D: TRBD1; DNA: TGTGCCAGCAGCTCCGGGACAGGTTTCGACGAAGCTTTCTTT; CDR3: CASSSGTGFDEAFF
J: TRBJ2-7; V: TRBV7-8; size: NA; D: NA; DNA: TGTGCCAGCAGGTCGCCGGGACCTAATTACGAGCAGTACTTC; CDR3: CASRSPGPNYEQYF
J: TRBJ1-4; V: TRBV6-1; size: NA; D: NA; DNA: TGTGCCAGCAGTGACTCGGGTGCAACTAATGAAAAACTGTTTTTT; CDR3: CASSDSGATNEKLFF
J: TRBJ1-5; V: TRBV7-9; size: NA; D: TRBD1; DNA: TGTGCCAGCAGCGCGGGACAGGGGTTTCTCCAGCATTTT; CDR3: CASSAGQGFLQHF